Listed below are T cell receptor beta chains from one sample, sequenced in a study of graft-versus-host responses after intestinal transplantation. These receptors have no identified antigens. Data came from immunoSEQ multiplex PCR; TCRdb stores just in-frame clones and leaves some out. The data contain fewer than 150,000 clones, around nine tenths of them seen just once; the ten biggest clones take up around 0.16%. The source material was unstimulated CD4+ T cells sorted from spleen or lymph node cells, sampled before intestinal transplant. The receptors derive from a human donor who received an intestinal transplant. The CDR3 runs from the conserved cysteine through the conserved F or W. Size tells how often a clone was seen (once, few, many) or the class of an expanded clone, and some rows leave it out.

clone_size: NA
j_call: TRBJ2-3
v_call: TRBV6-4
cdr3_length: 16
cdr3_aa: CASSDFGGGSTDTQYF

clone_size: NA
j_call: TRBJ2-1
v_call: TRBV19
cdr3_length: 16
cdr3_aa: CASSPGGGGHYNEQFF

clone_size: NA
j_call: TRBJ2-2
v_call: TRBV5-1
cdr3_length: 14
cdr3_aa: CASSLDRLAGELFF

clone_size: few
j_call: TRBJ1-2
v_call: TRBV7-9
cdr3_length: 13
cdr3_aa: CASSRTENYGYTF

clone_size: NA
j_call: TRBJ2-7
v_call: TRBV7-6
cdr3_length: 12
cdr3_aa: CASSLDPYEQYF

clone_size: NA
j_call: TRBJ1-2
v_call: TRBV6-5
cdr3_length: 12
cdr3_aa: CASSEDNYGYTF

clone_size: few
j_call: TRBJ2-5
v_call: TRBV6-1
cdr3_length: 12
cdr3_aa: CASSEIKKTQYF

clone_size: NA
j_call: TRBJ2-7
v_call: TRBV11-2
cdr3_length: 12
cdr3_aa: CASSLLGYEQYF

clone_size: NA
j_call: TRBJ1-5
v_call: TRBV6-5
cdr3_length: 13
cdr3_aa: CASSRTRFQPQHF

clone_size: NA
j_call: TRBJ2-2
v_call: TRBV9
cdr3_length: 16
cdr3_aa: CASSARDREDPGELFF

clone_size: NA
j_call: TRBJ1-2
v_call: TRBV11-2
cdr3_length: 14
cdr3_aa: CASSLGVRTHGYTF

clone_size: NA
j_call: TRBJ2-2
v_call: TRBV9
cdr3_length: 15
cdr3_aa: CASSVGTINTGELFF

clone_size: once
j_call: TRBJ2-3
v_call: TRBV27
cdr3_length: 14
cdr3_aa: CASSRGPILYTQYF

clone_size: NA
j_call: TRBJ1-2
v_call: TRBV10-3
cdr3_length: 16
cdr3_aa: CAISESGTGDNYGYTF

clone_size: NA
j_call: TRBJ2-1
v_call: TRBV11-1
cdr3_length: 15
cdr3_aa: CASSLPSPTRGEQFF

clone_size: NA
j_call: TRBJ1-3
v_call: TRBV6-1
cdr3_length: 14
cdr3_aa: CASRRLSSGNTIYF

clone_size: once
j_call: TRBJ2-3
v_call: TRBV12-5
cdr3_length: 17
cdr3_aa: CASGHDRQGRDQNTQYF

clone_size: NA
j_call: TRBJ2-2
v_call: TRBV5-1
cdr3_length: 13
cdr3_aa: CASSLTVSGELFF

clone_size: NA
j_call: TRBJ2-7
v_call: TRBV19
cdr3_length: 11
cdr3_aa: CASSKGVEQYF

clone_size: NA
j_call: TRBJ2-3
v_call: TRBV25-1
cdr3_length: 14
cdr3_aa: CASSELQTTDTQYF

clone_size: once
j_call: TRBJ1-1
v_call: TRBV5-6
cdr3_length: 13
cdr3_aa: CASSPQANTEAFF

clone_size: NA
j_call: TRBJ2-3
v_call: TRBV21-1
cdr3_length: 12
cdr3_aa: CASSKTRYTQYF

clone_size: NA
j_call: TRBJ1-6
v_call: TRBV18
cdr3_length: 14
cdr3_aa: CASSSNREGSPLHF

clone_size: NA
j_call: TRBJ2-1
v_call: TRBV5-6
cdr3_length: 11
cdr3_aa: CASSLQSEQFF

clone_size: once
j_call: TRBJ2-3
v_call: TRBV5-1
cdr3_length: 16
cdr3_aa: CASSLGHGGNTDTQYF

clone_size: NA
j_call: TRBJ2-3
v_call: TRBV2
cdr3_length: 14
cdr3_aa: CARALTDSTDTQYF

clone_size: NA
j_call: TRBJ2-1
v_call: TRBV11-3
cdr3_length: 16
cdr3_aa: CASSLVALSSYNEQFF

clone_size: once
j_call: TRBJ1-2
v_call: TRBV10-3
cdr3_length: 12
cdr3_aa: CAISLNQYGYTF

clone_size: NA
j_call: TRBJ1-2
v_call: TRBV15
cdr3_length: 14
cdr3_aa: CATSNILEGGQGTF

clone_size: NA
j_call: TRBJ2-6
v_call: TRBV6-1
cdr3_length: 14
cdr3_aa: CASSQVSGANVLTF

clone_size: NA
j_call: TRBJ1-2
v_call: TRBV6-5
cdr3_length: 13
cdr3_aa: CASNPGQYPGYTF

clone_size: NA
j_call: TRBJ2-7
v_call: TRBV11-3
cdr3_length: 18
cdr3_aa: CASSFMFRGGKNSYEQYF

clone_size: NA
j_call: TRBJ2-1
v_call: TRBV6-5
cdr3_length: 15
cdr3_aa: CASSYEPGSYNEQFF

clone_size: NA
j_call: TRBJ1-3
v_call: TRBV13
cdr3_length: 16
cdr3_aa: CASTRQGVKPGNTIYF

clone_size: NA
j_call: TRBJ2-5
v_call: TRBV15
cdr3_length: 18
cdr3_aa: CATSRDSGGSPYQETQYF

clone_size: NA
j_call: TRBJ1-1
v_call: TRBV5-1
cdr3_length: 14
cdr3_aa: CASSLTAMNTEAFF

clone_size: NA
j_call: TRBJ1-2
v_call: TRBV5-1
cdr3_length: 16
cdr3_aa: CASSFRTAGGAYGYTF

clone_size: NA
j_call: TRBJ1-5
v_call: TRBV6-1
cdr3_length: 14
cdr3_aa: CASSEGGTNQPQHF

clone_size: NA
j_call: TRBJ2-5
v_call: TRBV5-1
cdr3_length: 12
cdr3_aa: CASSWSQETQYF

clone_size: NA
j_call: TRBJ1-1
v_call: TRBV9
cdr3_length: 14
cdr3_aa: CASSVGWGAGVAFF

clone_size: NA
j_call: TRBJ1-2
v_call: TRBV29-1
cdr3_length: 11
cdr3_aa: CSGGADYGYTF

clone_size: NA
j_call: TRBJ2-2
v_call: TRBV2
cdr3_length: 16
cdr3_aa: CASSGMGLKLTGELFF

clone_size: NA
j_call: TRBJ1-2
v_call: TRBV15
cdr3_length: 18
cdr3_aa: CATSRTGLSLRGNYGHTF

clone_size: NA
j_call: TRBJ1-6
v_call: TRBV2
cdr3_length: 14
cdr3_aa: CASRSTGRNSPLHF

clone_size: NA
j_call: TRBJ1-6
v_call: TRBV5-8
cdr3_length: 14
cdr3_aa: CASSWGGVNSPLHF

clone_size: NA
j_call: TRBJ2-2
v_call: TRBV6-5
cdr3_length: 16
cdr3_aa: CASSYKDRITTGELFF

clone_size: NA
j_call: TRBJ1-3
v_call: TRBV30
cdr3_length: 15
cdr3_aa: CAWSVGGASGNTIYF

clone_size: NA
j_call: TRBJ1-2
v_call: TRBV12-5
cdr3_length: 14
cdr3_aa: CASGLATGNYGYTF

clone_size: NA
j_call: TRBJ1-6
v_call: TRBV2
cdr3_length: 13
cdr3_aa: CASAGTVNSPLHF

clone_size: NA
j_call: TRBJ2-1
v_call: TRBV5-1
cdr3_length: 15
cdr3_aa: CASRVAGGSHNEQFF